This paragraph covers one TCR beta chain sequence. The protocol was immunoSEQ multiplex PCR, while the TCRdb copy is restricted to in-frame clones and leaves out a portion. The sample holds over 40,000 clones, more than 70% seen once. These data originate in a study of blood T cell repertoires in COVID-19. The TCR sequence derives from a man older than 75 with active COVID-19. Sample: peripheral blood.

The CDR3 protein is CASSVDTNTEAFF. The CDR3 nucleotides are TGTGCCAGCAGCGTGGACACGAACACTGAAGCTTTCTTT. This rearrangement joins TRBV7-9 to TRBJ1-1; TRBD1 might be the D (5 bases). The germline V gene has CDR1 SEHNR and CDR2 FQNEAQ (reference sequence). Trimming left V 5 bases short and J 1 base short, with 8 bases between. CDR3 length equals 13 residues.